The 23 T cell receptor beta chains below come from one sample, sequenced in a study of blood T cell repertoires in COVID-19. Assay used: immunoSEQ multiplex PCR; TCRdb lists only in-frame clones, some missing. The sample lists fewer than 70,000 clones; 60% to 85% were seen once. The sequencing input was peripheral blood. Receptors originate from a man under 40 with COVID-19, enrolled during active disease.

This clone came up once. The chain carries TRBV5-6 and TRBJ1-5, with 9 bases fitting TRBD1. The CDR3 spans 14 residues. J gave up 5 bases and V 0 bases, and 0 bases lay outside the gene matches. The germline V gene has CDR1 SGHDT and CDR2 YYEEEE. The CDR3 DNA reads TGTGCCAGCAGCTTGGGGGACAGGGATCAGCCCCAGCATTTT. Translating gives CASSLGDRDQPQHF.

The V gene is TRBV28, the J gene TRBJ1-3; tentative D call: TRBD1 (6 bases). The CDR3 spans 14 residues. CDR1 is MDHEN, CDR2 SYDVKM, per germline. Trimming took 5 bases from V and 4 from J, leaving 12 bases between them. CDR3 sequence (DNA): TGTGCCAGCAGTACCAGGGGTCCCGGAAACACCATATATTTT. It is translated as CASSTRGPGNTIYF.

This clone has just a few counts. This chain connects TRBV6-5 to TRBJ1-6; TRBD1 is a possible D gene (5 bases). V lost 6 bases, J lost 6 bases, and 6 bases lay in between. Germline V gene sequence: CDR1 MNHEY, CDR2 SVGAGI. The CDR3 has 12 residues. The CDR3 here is CASRGVNSPLHF. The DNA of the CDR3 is TGTGCCAGCAGAGGGGTTAATTCACCCCTCCACTTT.

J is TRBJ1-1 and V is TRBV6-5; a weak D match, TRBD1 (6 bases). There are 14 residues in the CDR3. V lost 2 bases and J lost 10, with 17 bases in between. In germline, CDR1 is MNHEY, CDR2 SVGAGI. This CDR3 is CASSYPGTPRGAFF. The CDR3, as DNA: TGTGCCAGCAGTTACCCCGGGACACCTCGGGGAGCTTTCTTT.

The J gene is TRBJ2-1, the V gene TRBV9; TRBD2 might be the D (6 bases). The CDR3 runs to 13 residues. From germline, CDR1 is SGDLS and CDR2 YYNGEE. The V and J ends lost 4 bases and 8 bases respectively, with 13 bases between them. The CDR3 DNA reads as TGTGCCAGCAGCCAGACTAGAATCGATGAGCAGTTCTTC. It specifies CASSQTRIDEQFF.

The CDR3 is CASRGRGITYNEQFF. CDR3 nucleotides: TGCGCCAGCAGGGGGAGAGGAATTACGTACAATGAGCAGTTCTTC. V and J are TRBV5-1 and TRBJ2-1; D perhaps matches TRBD2 (5 bases). The CDR3 spans 15 residues. Germline V CDR1 and CDR2: SGHRS, YFSETQ. V shed 5 bases and J shed 4 bases, with 16 bases lying between them. Supplemented by reference TRBV5-1 and TRBJ2-1, the full variable domain reads KAGVTQTPRYLIKTRGQQVTLSCSPISGHRSVSWYQQTPGQGLQFLFEYFSETQRNKGNFPGRFSGRQFSNSRSEMNVSTLELGDSALYLCASRGRGITYNEQFFGPGTRLTVL.

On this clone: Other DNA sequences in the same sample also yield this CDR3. CDR3 nucleotide sequence: TGTGCCAGCAGCTTAGATAGCTCCTATAATTCACCCCTCCACTTT. This sequence encodes CASSLDSSYNSPLHF. The V call is TRBV7-9, the J call TRBJ1-6, with D unresolved. The germline V and J ends were trimmed by 1 base and 0 bases, with 4 bases remaining between them. The CDR3 has 15 amino acids. In germline, CDR1 is SEHNR, CDR2 FQNEAQ (reference sequence).

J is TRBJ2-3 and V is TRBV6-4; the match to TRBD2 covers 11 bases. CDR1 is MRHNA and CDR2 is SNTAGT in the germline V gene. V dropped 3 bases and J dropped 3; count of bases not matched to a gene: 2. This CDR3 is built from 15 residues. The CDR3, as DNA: TGTGCCAGCAGTGAAACTAGCGGGGGTACAGATACGCAGTATTTT. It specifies CASSETSGGTDTQYF.

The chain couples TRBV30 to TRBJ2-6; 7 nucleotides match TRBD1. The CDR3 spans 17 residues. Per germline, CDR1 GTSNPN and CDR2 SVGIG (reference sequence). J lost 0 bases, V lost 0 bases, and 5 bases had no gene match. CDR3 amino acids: CAWSVTGDRSGANVLTF. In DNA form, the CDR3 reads TGTGCCTGGAGTGTAACAGGGGACCGCTCTGGGGCCAACGTCCTGACTTTC.

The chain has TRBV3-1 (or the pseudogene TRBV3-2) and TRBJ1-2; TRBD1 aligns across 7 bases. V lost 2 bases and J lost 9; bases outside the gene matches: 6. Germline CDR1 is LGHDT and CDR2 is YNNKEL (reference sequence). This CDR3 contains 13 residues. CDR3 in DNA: TGTGCCAGCAGCCAAAAGACAGGGTTTAGCTACACCTTC. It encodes CASSQKTGFSYTF.

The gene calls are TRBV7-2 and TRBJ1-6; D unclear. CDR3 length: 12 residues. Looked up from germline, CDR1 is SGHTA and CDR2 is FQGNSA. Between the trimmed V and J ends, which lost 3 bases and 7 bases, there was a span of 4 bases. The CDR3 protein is CASSLRNSPLHF. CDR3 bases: TGTGCCAGCAGCTTGAGAAATTCACCCCTCCACTTT.

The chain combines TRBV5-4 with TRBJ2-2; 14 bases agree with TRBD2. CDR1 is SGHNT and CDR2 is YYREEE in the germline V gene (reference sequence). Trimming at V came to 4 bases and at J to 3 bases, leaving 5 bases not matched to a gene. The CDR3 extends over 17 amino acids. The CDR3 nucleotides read TGTGCCAGCAGCCGGGGACTAGCGGGAGCGGACACCGGGGAGCTGTTTTTT. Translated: CASSRGLAGADTGELFF.

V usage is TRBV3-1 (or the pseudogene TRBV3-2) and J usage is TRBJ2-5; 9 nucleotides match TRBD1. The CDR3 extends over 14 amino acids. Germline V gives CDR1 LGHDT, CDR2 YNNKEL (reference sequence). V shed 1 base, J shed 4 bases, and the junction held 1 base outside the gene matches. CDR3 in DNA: TGTGCCAGCAGCCAAGTGGACAGGGGAGAGACCCAGTACTTC. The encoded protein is CASSQVDRGETQYF.

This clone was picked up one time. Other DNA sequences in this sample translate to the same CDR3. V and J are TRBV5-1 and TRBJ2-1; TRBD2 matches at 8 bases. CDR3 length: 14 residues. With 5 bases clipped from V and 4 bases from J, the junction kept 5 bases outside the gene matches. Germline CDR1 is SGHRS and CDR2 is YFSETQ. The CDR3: CASSTSGGYNEQFF. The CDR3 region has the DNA TGCGCCAGCAGTACTAGCGGAGGGTACAATGAGCAGTTCTTC.

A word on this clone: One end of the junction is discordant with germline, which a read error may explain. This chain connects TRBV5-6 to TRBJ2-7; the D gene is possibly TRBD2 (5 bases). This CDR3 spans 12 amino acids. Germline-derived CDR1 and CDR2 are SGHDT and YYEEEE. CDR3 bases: TGTGCCAGCAGCGCGGGCCCCTATGAGCAGTACTTC. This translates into CASSAGPYEQYF.

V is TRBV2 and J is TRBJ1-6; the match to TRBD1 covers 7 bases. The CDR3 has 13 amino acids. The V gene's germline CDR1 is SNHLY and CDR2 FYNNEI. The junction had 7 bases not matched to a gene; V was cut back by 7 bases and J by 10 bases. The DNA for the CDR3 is TGTGCCAGCACGGGACAGCCGGGCTCACCCCTCCACTTT. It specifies CASTGQPGSPLHF.

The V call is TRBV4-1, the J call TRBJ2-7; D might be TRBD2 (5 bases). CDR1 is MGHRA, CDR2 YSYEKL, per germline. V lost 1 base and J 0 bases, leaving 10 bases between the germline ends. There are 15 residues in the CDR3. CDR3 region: CASSQGRGRSYEQYF. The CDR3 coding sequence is TGCGCCAGCAGCCAAGGTCGGGGTCGCTCCTACGAGCAGTACTTC.

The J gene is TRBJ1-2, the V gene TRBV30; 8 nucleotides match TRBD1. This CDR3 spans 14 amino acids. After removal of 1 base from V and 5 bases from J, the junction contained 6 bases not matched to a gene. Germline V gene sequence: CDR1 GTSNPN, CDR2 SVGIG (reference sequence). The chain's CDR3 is CAWSGGQDIYGYTF. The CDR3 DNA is TGTGCCTGGAGTGGGGGACAGGACATATATGGCTACACCTTC.

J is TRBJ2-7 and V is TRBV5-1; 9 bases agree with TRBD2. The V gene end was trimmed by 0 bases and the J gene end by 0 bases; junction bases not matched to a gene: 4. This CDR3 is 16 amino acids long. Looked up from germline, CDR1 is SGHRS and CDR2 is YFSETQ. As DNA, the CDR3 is TGCGCCAGCAGCTTGGAACCTAGCGGGGACTCCTACGAGCAGTACTTC. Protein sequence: CASSLEPSGDSYEQYF.

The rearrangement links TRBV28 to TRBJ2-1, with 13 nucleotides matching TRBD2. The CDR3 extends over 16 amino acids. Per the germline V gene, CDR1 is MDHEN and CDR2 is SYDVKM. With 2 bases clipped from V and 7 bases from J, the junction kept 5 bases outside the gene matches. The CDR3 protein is CASSLRLAGGLNEQFF. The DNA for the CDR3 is TGTGCCAGCAGTTTAAGACTAGCGGGAGGTCTAAATGAGCAGTTCTTC.

The CDR3 here is CASSEPWDRVIRVVSYEQYF. The CDR3 DNA is TGTGCCAGCAGTGAACCTTGGGACAGGGTAATACGCGTGGTCTCCTACGAGCAGTACTTC. The chain links TRBV6-1 to TRBJ2-7; 9 bases align to TRBD1. CDR1 and CDR2 (germline): MNHNS, SASEGT. Trimming cost V 2 bases and J 0 bases; bases outside gene matches: 17. The CDR3 contains 20 residues.

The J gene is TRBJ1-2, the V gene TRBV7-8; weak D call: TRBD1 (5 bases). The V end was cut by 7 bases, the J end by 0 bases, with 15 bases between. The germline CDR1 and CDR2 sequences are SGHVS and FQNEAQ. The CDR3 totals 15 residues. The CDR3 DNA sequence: TGTGCCAGCACCTTTTTGACAGATACTAACTATGGCTACACCTTC. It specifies CASTFLTDTNYGYTF.

CDR3 DNA: TGTGCCAGCAGCCCGCGAGAGGGGGGGGCGAACAATGAGCAGTTCTTC. This translates into CASSPREGGANNEQFF. This chain connects TRBV7-2 to TRBJ2-1, with D possibly matching TRBD2 (7 bases). The V and J ends lost 5 bases and 5 bases respectively, with 19 bases between them. Per germline, CDR1 SGHTA and CDR2 FQGNSA. This CDR3 spans 16 amino acids. Filled out from reference TRBV7-2 and TRBJ2-1, the complete variable domain reads GAGVSQSPSNKVTEKGKDVELRCDPISGHTALYWYRQSLGQGLEFLIYFQGNSAPDKSGLPSDRFSAERTGGSVSTLTIQRTQQEDSAVYLCASSPREGGANNEQFFGPGTRLTVL.